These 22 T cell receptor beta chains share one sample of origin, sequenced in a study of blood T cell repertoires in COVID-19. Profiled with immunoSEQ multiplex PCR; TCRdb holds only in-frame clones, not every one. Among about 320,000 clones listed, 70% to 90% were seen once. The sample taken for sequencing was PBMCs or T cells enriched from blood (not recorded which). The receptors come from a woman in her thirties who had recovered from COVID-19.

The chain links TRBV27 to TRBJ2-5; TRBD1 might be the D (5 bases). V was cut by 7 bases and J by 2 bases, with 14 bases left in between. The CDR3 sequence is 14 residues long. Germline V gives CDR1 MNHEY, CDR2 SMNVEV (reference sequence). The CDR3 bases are TGTGCCAGCAAAACAACAGGTAGACAAGAGACCCAGTACTTC. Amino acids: CASKTTGRQETQYF.

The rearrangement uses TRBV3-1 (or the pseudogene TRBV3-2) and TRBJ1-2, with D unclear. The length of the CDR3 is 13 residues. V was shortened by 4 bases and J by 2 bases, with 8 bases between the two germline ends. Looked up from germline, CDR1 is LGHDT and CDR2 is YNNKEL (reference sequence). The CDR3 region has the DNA TGTGCCAGCAGCCCCGACTGGAACTATGGCTACACCTTC. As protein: CASSPDWNYGYTF.

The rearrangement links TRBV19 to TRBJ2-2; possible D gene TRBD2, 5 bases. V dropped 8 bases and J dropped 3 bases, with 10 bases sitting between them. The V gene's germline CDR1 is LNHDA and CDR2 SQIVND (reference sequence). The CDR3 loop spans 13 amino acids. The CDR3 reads CASRGLYTGELFF. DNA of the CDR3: TGTGCCAGTCGGGGTCTGTACACCGGGGAGCTGTTTTTT.

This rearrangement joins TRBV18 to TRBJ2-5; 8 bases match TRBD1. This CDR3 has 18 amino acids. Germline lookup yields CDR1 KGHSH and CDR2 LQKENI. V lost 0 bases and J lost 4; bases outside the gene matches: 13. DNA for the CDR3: TGTGCCAGCTCACCACCCCGGACAGGGTTTGGGGGCCGAGAGACCCAGTACTTC. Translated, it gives CASSPPRTGFGGRETQYF.

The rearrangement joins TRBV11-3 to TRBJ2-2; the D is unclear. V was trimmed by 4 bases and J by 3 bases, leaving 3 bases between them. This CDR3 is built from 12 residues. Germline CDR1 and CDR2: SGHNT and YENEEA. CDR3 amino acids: CASSSYTGELFF. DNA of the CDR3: TGTGCCAGCAGCTCCTACACCGGGGAGCTGTTTTTT.

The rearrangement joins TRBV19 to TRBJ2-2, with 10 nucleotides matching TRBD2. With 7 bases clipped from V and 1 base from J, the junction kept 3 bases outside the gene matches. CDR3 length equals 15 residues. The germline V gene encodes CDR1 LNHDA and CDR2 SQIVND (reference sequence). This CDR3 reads CASKLAGGNTGELFF. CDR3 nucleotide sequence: TGTGCCAGTAAATTAGCGGGGGGGAACACCGGGGAGCTGTTTTTT.

The CDR3 bases are TGTGCCAGCAGCTTAATTCTTTTAGATACGCAGTATTTT. Its protein product is CASSLILLDTQYF. The chain joins TRBV11-2 to TRBJ2-3; D gene uncertain. Germline CDR1 reads SGHAT; CDR2 reads FQNNGV. The CDR3 has 13 residues. The germline V and J ends were trimmed by 2 bases and 5 bases, with 8 bases remaining between them.

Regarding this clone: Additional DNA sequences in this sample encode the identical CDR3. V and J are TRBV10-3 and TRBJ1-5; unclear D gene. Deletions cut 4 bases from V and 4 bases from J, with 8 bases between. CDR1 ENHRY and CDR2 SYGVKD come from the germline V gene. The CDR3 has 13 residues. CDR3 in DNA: TGTGCCATCAGTGTTGCAGGTAATCAGCCCCAGCATTTT. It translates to CAISVAGNQPQHF.

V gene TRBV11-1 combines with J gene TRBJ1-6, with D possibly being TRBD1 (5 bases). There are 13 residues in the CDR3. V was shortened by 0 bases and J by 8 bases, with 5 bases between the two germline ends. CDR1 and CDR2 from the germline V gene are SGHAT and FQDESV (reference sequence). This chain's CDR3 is CASSLARDSPLHF. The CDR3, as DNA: TGTGCCAGCAGCTTAGCCAGGGATTCACCCCTCCACTTT.

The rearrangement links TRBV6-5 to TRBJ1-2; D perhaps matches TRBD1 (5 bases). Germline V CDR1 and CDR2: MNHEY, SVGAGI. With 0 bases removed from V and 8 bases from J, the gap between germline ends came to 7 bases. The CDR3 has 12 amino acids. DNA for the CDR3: TGTGCCAGCAGTTACTCGGCAGGGGGCTACACCTTC. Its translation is CASSYSAGGYTF.

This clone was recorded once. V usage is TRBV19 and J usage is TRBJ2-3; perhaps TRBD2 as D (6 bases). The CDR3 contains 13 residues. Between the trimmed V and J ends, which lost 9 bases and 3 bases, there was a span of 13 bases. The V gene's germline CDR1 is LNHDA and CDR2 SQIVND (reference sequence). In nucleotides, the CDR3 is TGTGCCAGCTGCCTGGCGGGGACAGATACGCAGTATTTT. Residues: CASCLAGTDTQYF.

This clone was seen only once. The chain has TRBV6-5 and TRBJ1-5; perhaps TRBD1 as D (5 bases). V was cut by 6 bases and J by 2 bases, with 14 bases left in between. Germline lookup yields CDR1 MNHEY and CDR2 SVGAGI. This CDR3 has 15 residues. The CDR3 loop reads CASSSTEGGNQPQHF. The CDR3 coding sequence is TGTGCCAGCAGCTCGACAGAAGGGGGCAATCAGCCCCAGCATTTT.

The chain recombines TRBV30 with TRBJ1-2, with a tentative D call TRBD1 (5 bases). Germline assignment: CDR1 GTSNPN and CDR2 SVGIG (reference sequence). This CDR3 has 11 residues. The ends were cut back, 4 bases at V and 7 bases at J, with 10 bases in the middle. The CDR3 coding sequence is TGTGCCTGGAACCCAGGGATTGGCTACACCTTC. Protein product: CAWNPGIGYTF.

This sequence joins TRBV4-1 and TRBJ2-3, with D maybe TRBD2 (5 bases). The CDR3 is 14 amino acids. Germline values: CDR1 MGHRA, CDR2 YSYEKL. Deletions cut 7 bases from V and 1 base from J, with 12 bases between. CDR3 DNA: TGCGCCAGCACCCAGGTGGAGGGCACAGATACGCAGTATTTT. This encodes CASTQVEGTDTQYF.

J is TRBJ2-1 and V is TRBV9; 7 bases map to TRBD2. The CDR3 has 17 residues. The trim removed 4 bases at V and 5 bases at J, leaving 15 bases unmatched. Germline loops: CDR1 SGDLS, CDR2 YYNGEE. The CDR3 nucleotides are TGTGCCAGCAGCATACCGAAGGGCGGGGGTCGGAACAATGAGCAGTTCTTC. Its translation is CASSIPKGGGRNNEQFF.

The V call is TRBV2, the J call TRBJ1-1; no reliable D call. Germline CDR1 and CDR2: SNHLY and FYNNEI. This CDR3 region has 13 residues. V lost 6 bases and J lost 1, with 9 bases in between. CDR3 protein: CASRIAQNTEAFF. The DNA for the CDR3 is TGTGCCAGCAGGATCGCACAGAACACTGAAGCTTTCTTT.

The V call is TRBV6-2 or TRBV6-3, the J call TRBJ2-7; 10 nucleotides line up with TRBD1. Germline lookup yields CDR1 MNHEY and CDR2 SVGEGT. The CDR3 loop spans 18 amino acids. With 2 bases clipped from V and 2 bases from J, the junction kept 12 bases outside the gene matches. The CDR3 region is CASSYHPGGQGPTYEQYF. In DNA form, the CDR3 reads TGTGCCAGCAGTTACCACCCCGGGGGACAGGGGCCTACCTACGAGCAGTACTTC.

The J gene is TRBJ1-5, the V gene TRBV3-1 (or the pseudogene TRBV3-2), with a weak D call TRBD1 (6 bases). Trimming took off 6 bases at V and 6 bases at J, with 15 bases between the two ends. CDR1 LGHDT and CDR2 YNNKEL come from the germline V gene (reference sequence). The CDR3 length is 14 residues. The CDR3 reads CASRRRNRVQPQHF. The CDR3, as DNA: TGTGCCAGCAGACGAAGGAACAGGGTTCAGCCCCAGCATTTT.

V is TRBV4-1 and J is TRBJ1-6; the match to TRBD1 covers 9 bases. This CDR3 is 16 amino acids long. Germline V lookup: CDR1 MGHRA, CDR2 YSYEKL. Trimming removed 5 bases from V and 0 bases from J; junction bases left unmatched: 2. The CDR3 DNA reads TGCGCCAGCAGCGACAGGGGGGGCTCCTATAATTCACCCCTCCACTTT. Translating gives CASSDRGGSYNSPLHF.

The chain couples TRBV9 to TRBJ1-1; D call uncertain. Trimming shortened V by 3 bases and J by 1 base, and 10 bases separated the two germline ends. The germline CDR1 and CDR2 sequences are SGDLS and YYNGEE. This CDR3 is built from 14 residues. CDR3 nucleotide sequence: TGTGCCAGCAGCGCCCTTTCCAGGAACACTGAAGCTTTCTTT. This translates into CASSALSRNTEAFF.

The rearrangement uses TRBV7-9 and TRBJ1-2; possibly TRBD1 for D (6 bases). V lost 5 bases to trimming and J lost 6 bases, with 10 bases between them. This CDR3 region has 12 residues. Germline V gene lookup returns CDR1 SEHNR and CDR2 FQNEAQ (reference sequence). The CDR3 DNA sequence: TGTGCCAGCAGCCCAGGGGATCATGGCTACACCTTC. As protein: CASSPGDHGYTF.

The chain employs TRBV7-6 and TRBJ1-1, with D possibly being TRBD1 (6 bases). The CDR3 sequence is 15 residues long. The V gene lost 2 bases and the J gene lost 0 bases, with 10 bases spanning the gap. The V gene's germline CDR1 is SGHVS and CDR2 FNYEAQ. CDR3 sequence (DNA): TGTGCCAGCAGCTTAAGTGGGACACTGAACACTGAAGCTTTCTTT. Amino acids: CASSLSGTLNTEAFF.